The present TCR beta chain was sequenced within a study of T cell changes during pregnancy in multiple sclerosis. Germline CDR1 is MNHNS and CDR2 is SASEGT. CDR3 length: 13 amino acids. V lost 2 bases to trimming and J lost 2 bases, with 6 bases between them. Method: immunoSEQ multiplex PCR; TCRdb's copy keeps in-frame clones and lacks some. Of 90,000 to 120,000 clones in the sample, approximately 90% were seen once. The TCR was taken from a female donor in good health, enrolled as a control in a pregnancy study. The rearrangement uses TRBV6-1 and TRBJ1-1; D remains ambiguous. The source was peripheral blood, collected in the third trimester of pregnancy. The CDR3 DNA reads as TGTGCCAGCAGTGAACAGGTTAACACTGAAGCTTTCTTT. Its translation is CASSEQVNTEAFF.